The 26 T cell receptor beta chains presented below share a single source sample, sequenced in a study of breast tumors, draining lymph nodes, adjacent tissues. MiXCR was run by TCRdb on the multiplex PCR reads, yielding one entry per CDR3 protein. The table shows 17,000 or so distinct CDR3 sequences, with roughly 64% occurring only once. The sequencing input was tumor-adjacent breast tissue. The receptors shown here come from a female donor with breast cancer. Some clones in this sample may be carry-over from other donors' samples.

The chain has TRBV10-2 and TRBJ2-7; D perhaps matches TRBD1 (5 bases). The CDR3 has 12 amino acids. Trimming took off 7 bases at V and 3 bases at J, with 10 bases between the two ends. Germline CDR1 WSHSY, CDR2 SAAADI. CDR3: CASTHDSYEQYF. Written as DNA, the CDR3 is TGCGCCAGCACCCACGACAGCTACGAGCAGTACTTC.

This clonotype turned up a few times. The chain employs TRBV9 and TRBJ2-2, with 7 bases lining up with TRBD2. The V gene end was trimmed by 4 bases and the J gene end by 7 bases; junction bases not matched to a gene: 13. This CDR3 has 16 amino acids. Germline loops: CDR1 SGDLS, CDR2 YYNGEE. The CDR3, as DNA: TGTGCCAGCAGCTCCGTAGGACTAGTTTTAATCGGGGAGCTGTTTTTT. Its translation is CASSSVGLVLIGELFF. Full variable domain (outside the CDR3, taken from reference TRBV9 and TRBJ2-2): DSGVTQTPKHLITATGQRVTLRCSPRSGDLSVYWYQQSLDQGLQFLIQYYNGEERAKGNILERFSAQQFPDLHSELNLSSLELGDSALYFCASSSVGLVLIGELFFGEGSRLTVL.

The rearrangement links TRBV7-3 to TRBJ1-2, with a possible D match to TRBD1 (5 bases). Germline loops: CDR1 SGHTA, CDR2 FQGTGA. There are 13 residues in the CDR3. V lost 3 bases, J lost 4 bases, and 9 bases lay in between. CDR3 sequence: CASSFGGSYGYTF. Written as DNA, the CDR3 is TGTGCCAGCAGCTTTGGGGGTAGCTATGGCTACACCTTC.

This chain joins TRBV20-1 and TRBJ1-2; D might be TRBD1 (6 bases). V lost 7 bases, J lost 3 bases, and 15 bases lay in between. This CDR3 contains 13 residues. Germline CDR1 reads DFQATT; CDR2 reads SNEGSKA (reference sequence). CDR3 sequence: CSGLTGLDYGYTF. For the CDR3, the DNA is TGCAGTGGGCTTACAGGGTTAGACTATGGCTACACCTTC.

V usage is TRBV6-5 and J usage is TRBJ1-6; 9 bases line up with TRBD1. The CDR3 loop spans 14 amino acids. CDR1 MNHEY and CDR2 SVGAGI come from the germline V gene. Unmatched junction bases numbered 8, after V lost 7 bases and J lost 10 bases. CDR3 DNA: TGTGCCAGCAACCTGGGACAGGGTAACTCACCCCTCCACTTT. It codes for CASNLGQGNSPLHF.

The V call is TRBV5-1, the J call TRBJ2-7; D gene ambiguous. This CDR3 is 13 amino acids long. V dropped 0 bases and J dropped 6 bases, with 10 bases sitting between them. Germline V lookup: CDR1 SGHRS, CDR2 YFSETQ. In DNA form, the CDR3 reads TGCGCCAGCAGCTTGGGGCCCAGTGGCGAGCAGTACGTC. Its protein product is CASSLGPSGEQYV.

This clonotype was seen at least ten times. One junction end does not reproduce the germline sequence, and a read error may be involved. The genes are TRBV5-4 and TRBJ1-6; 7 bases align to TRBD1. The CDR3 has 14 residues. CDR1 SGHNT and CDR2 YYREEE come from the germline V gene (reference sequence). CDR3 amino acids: CAGSYLTGSSPLHF. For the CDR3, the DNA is TGTGCCGGCAGCTACCTGACAGGGTCTTCACCCCTCCACTTT.

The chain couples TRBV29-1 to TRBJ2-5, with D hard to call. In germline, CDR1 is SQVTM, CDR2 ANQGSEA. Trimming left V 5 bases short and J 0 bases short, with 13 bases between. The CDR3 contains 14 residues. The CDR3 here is CSVPETLYQETQYF. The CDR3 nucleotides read TGCAGCGTTCCGGAGACCTTGTACCAAGAGACCCAGTACTTC.

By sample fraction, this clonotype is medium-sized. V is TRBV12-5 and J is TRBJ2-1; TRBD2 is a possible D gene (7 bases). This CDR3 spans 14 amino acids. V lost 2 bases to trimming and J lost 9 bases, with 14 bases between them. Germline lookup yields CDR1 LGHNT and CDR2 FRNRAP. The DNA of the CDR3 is TGTGCTAGTGGTTTGAAGTCAGGGGAGGGTGAGCAGTTCTTC. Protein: CASGLKSGEGEQFF.

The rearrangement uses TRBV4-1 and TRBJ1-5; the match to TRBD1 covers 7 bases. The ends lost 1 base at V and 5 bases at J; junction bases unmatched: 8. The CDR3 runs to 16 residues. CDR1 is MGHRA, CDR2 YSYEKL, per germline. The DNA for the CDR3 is TGCGCCAGCAGCCAAGGTGGGGCAGGGGGAGATCAGCCCCAGCATTTT. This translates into CASSQGGAGGDQPQHF.

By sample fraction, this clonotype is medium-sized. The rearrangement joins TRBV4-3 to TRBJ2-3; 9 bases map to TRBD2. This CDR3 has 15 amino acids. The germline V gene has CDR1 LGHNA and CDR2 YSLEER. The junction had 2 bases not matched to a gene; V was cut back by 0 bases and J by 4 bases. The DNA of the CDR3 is TGCGCCAGCAGCCAAGATACTAGCGGGCCAGATACGCAGTATTTT. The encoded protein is CASSQDTSGPDTQYF.

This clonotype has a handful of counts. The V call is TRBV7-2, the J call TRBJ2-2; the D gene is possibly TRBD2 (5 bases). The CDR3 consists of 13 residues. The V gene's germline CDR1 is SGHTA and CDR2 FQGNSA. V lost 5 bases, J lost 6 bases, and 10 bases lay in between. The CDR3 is CASSVRGPGELFF. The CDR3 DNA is TGTGCCAGCAGCGTTCGGGGTCCCGGGGAGCTGTTTTTT.

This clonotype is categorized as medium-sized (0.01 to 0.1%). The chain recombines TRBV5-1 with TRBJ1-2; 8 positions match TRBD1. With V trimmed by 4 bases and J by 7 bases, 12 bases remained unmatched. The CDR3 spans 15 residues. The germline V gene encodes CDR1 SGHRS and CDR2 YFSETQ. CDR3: CASSPGQGQIIGYTF. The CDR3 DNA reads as TGCGCCAGCAGCCCAGGACAGGGACAGATTATTGGCTACACCTTC.

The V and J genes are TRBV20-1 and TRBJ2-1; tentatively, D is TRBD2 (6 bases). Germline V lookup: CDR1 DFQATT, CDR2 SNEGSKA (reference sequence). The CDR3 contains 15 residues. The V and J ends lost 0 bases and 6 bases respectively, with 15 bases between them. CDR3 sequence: CSARDQTSWANEQFF. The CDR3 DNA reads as TGCAGTGCTAGAGATCAAACTAGCTGGGCCAATGAGCAGTTCTTC.

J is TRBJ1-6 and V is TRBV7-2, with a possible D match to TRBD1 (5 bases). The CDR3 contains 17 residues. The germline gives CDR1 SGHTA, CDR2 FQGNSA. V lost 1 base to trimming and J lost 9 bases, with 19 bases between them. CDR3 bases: TGTGCCAGCAGCTTAGAGATAGCGGGGGGGAGTGGTTCACCCCTCCACTTT. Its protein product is CASSLEIAGGSGSPLHF.

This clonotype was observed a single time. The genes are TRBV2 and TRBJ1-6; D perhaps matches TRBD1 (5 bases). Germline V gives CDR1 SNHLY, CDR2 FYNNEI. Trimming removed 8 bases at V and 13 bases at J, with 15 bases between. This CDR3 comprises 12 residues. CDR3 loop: CASCPGNSPLHF. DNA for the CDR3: TGTGCCAGCTGCCCAGGGAACTCCCCCCTCCACTTT.

The CDR3 loop reads CASSSGQGFDVETQYF. The CDR3 nucleotides are TGCGCCAGCAGTTCAGGACAGGGGTTCGACGTAGAGACCCAGTACTTC. This chain joins TRBV5-1 and TRBJ2-5; TRBD1 agrees at 9 bases. Germline assignment: CDR1 SGHRS and CDR2 YFSETQ. V shed 5 bases, J shed 4 bases, and the junction held 12 bases outside the gene matches. The CDR3 is 16 amino acids.

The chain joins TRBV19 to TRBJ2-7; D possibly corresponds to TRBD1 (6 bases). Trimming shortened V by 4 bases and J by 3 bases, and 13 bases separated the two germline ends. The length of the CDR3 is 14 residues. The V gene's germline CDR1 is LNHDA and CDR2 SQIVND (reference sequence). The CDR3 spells CASSKRGSYYEQYF. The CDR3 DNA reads TGTGCCAGTAGTAAGAGGGGGAGCTACTACGAGCAGTACTTC.

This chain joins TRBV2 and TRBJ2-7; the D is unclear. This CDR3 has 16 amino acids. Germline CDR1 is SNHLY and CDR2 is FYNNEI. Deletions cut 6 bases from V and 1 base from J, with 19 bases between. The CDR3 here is CASSPEKGRKSYEQYF. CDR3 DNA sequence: TGTGCCAGCAGCCCCGAGAAGGGCCGTAAGTCCTACGAGCAGTACTTC.

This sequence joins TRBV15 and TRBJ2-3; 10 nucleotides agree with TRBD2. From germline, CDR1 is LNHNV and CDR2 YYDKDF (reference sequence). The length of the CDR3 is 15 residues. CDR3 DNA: TGTGCTAGCAGCTTAGCGGGGGGTAGCACAGATACGCAGTATTTT. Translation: CASSLAGGSTDTQYF.

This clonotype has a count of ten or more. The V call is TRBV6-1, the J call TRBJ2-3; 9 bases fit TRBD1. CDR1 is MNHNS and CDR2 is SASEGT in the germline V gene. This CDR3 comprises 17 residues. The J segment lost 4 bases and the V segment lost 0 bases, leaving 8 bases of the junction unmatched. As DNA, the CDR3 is TGTGCCAGCAGTGAAGCCGCGGGACAGGGCTCCTCAGATACGCAGTATTTT. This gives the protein CASSEAAGQGSSDTQYF.

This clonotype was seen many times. The DNA for the CDR3 is TGTGCCATCGGAAATCGGGCCTACAATGAGCAGTTCTTC. Translation gives CAIGNRAYNEQFF. The chain uses TRBV10-3 and TRBJ2-1; D remains ambiguous. Germline V lookup: CDR1 ENHRY, CDR2 SYGVKD. Deletions cut 8 bases from V and 2 bases from J, with 10 bases between. This CDR3 has 13 residues.

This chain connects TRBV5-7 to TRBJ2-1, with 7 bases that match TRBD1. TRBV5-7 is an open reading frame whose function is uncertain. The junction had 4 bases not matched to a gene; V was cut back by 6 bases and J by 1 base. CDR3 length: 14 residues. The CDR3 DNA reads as TGTGCCAGCATCTGGGACAGTTCCTACAATGAGCAGTTCTTC. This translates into CASIWDSSYNEQFF.

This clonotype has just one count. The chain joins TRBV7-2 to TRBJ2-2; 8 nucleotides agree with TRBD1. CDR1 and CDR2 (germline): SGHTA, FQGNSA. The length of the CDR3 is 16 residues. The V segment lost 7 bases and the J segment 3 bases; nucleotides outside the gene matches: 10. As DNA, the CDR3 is TGTGCCAGCAACTCACACAGGGGGACGGACACCGGGGAGCTGTTTTTT. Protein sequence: CASNSHRGTDTGELFF.

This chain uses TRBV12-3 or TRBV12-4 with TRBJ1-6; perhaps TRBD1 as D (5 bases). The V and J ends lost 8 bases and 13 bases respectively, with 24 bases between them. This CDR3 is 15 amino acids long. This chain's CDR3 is CASGLRGGSGSPLHF. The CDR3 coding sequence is TGTGCCAGCGGTCTCCGGGGGGGGAGTGGTTCCCCCCTCCACTTT.

The CDR3 spells CASRMAGSSYEQYF. Here the CDR3 DNA reads TGTGCCAGCAGAATGGCAGGGAGTTCCTACGAGCAGTACTTC. The chain carries TRBV7-2 and TRBJ2-7; D possibly matches TRBD1 or TRBD2 (5 bases each). The germline V gene encodes CDR1 SGHTA and CDR2 FQGNSA. There are 14 residues in the CDR3. Trimming removed 6 bases at V and 1 base at J, with 13 bases between.